The source of this T cell receptor (beta chain) is a study of T cell changes during pregnancy in multiple sclerosis. TCRdb's copy holds only in-frame clones and misses some; the assay was immunoSEQ multiplex PCR. Of approximately 88,000 clones listed, over 80% are singletons. This CDR3 contains 15 residues. Germline CDR1 MNHNS, CDR2 SASEGT. Trimming cost V 5 bases and J 6 bases; bases outside gene matches: 8. The sample consisted of peripheral blood, taken in the first trimester of pregnancy. The chain recombines TRBV6-1 with TRBJ1-5; 9 bases line up with TRBD1. The receptor was derived from a female donor with multiple sclerosis, enrolled in a pregnancy study. The DNA for the CDR3 is TGTGCCAGCAGTAACCCCGGGACAGGGAGTCAGCCCCAGCATTTT. Protein sequence: CASSNPGTGSQPQHF.